A selection of T cell receptor beta chains follows, all from one sample in a study of beta chain features in type 1 diabetes. Sequencing used immunoSEQ multiplex PCR; TCRdb keeps in-frame clones, though not all of them. This table has about 29,000 clones, 56% appearing once. Sequencing was performed on Tregs from blood. All receptors come from a woman aged 18 to 35 with type 1 diabetes. Both conserved end residues are part of each CDR3. The D gene is left open where the match is weak. The size of a clone is reported for some rows only, either as once, few or many, or as a class for expanded clones.

J gene | V gene | D gene | CDR3 length | clone size | CDR3 protein | CDR3 DNA
TRBJ2-3 | TRBV27 | TRBD2 | 15 | . | CASRLAGAGADTQYF | TGTGCCAGCAGGCTAGCGGGGGCTGGTGCAGATACGCAGTATTTT
TRBJ2-3 | TRBV18 | TRBD2 | 18 | . | CASLTTSGLQGDWDTQYF | TGTGCCAGCTTGACGACTAGCGGCCTCCAAGGGGATTGGGATACGCAGTATTTT
TRBJ2-1 | TRBV11-2 | . | 14 | few | CASSLGYDTNEQFF | TGTGCCAGCAGCTTAGGATACGACACCAATGAGCAGTTCTTC
TRBJ2-4 | TRBV7-8 | . | 13 | medium-sized | CASSQREQGIQYF | TGTGCCAGCAGCCAAAGGGAACAGGGCATTCAGTACTTC
TRBJ1-2 | TRBV6-1 | TRBD1 | 14 | . | CASTRQGGNYGYTF | TGTGCCAGCACCCGACAGGGCGGCAACTATGGCTACACCTTC
TRBJ2-7 | TRBV2 | . | 12 | few | CASSATTYEQYF | TGTGCCAGCAGCGCAACAACCTACGAGCAGTACTTC
TRBJ2-1 | TRBV10-3 | TRBD2 | 13 | . | CAISPSGLHEQFF | TGTGCCATCAGCCCTAGCGGGTTACATGAGCAGTTCTTC
TRBJ1-5 | TRBV19 | TRBD1 | 16 | . | CASSYTGEMSNQPQHF | TGTGCCAGTAGTTACACAGGGGAGATGAGCAATCAGCCCCAGCATTTT
TRBJ2-2 | TRBV27 | . | 18 | . | CASSFRRVTGVNTGELFF | TGTGCCAGCAGCTTTCGGCGGGTCACGGGCGTGAACACCGGGGAGCTGTTTTTT
TRBJ2-3 | TRBV12-5 | TRBD2 | 16 | . | CASGLTSGRSTDTQYF | TGTGCTAGTGGTCTGACTAGCGGGAGGAGCACAGATACGCAGTATTTT
TRBJ1-1 | TRBV7-2 | TRBD1 | 14 | . | CASSRGQGYTEAFF | TGTGCCAGCAGCCGTGGACAGGGGTACACTGAAGCTTTCTTT
TRBJ2-2 | TRBV10-3 | TRBD2 | 16 | . | CAISEGSGTNTGELFF | TGTGCCATCAGTGAAGGTAGCGGGACGAACACCGGGGAGCTGTTTTTT
TRBJ1-4 | TRBV4-3 | . | 14 | . | CASSQDRVPEKLFF | TGCGCCAGCAGCCAAGACAGGGTGCCCGAAAAACTGTTTTTT
TRBJ2-1 | TRBV28 | . | 13 | . | CASRADSYNEQFF | TGTGCCAGCAGGGCGGACTCGTACAATGAGCAGTTCTTC
TRBJ2-5 | TRBV7-2 | TRBD2 | 15 | . | CASSLARDYSETQYF | TGTGCCAGCAGCTTAGCGCGGGACTACTCAGAGACCCAGTACTTC
TRBJ2-6 | TRBV10-3 | . | 13 | . | CAISEQGANVLTF | TGTGCCATCAGCGAACAGGGGGCCAACGTCCTGACTTTC
TRBJ1-1 | TRBV10-2 | . | 12 | . | CASRALNTEAFF | TGCGCCAGCAGGGCCCTGAACACTGAAGCTTTCTTT
TRBJ2-5 | TRBV7-2 | . | 15 | . | CASSRGAGPQETQYF | TGTGCCAGCAGCCGAGGGGCGGGACCTCAAGAGACCCAGTACTTC
TRBJ2-1 | TRBV10-3 | TRBD2 | 14 | few | CAIRGLAGANEQFF | TGTGCCATCAGAGGACTAGCGGGAGCGAATGAGCAGTTCTTC
TRBJ2-1 | TRBV29-1 | . | 11 | few | CSVEDSGPQFF | TGCAGCGTTGAAGATAGCGGTCCGCAGTTCTTC
TRBJ1-2 | TRBV6-1 | . | 14 | . | CASSPMALTGGYTF | TGTGCCAGCAGCCCCATGGCATTAACGGGTGGCTACACCTTC
TRBJ2-1 | TRBV7-2 | . | 15 | . | CASSLGSRQPNEQFF | TGTGCCAGCAGCTTAGGTTCTCGACAGCCCAATGAGCAGTTCTTC
TRBJ1-5 | TRBV7-8 | TRBD1 | 17 | . | CASSLDRRDRGRQPQHF | TGTGCCAGCAGCTTAGATCGTAGGGACAGGGGGCGTCAGCCCCAGCATTTT
TRBJ1-2 | TRBV6-1 | . | 15 | . | CASSAREGGDYGYTF | TGTGCCAGCAGTGCGCGCGAGGGAGGGGACTATGGCTACACCTTC
TRBJ2-1 | TRBV27 | TRBD2 | 19 | . | CASSQRSIASAGFDDEQFF | TGTGCCAGCAGCCAGAGAAGTATTGCCTCAGCGGGGTTTGACGATGAGCAGTTCTTC
TRBJ1-5 | TRBV2 | TRBD1 | 13 | few | CASSRQGDQPQHF | TGTGCCAGCAGTAGACAGGGCGATCAGCCCCAGCATTTT
TRBJ1-5 | TRBV5-8 | . | 14 | few | CASSFKRDNQPQHF | TGTGCCAGCAGCTTTAAGAGAGACAATCAGCCCCAGCATTTT
TRBJ1-3 | TRBV14 | . | 12 | few | CASSPSRNTIYF | TGTGCCAGCAGCCCCTCCCGAAACACCATATATTTT
TRBJ2-3 | TRBV5-1 | . | 14 | . | CASSYRHSTDTQYF | TGCGCCAGCAGTTATAGACACTCCACAGATACGCAGTATTTT
TRBJ1-1 | TRBV25-1 | . | 14 | . | CASRGGGGPTEAFF | TGTGCCAGCCGTGGGGGGGGTGGCCCCACTGAGGCTTTCTTT
TRBJ1-1 | TRBV19 | TRBD1 | 14 | . | CASSPGQGATEAFF | TGTGCCAGTAGTCCGGGACAGGGGGCGACTGAAGCTTTCTTT
TRBJ1-1 | TRBV18 | TRBD1 | 17 | . | CASSPPGRGIVNTEAFF | TGTGCCAGCTCACCACCAGGCAGGGGGATCGTGAACACTGAAGCTTTCTTT
TRBJ1-2 | TRBV9 | TRBD1 | 14 | . | CASTGQLANYGYTF | TGTGCCAGCACGGGACAGTTGGCCAACTATGGCTACACCTTC
TRBJ2-3 | TRBV4-3 | TRBD2 | 15 | once | CASSQERNGRGTQYF | TGCGCCAGCAGCCAAGAGAGGAACGGGAGGGGTACGCAGTATTTT
TRBJ2-5 | TRBV19 | . | 15 | few | CASSMGGLGGETQYF | TGTGCCAGTAGTATGGGGGGACTTGGGGGAGAGACCCAGTACTTC
TRBJ2-5 | TRBV10-3 | . | 13 | few | CAIRRDFLETQYF | TGTGCCATCCGACGGGATTTCCTGGAGACCCAGTACTTC
TRBJ2-1 | TRBV20-1 | . | 11 | few | CSARDRREQFF | TGCAGTGCTAGAGATCGGCGGGAGCAGTTCTTC
TRBJ1-2 | TRBV7-2 | TRBD1 | 16 | . | CASSPQGGTLNYGYTF | TGTGCCAGCAGCCCACAGGGGGGCACCCTTAACTATGGCTACACCTTC
TRBJ2-6 | TRBV2 | TRBD2 | 16 | . | CASSGTSPYGANVLTF | TGTGCCAGCAGTGGGACTAGCCCCTATGGGGCCAACGTCCTGACTTTC
TRBJ2-1 | TRBV10-1 | . | 15 | . | CASSGAGGRDNEQFF | TGCGCCAGCAGCGGGGCCGGGGGGCGAGACAATGAGCAGTTCTTC
TRBJ2-2 | TRBV5-1 | . | 14 | . | CASSLWTEGGELFF | TGCGCCAGCAGCTTGTGGACCGAGGGCGGGGAGCTGTTTTTT
TRBJ2-1 | TRBV5-4 | TRBD2 | 18 | . | CASSRTPTSVSSYNEQFF | TGTGCCAGCAGCCGAACCCCGACTAGCGTCAGCTCCTACAATGAGCAGTTCTTC
TRBJ2-1 | TRBV28 | . | 14 | few | CASSPMTQSNEQFF | TGTGCCAGCAGTCCGATGACTCAAAGCAATGAGCAGTTCTTC
TRBJ2-5 | TRBV2 | . | 12 | . | CASSNPMETQYF | TGTGCCAGCTCTAACCCTATGGAGACCCAGTACTTC
TRBJ2-3 | TRBV7-2 | . | 15 | . | CASSQGSLSTDTQYF | TGTGCCAGCAGCCAAGGGAGCCTTAGCACAGATACGCAGTATTTT
TRBJ2-7 | TRBV7-9 | . | 14 | few | CASSFETGQKIEYF | TGTGCCAGCAGCTTTGAGACAGGCCAGAAAATTGAGTACTTC